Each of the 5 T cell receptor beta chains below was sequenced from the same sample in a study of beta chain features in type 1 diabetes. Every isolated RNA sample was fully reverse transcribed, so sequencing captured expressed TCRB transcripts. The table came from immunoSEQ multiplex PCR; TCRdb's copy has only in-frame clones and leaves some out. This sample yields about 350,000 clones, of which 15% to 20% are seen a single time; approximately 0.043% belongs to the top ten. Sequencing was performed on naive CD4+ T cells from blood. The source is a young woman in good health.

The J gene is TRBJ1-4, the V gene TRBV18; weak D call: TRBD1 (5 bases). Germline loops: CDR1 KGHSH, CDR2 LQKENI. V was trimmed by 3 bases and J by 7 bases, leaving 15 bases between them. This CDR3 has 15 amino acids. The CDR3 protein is CASSPPGERGEKLFF. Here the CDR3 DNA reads TGTGCCAGCTCACCCCCGGGGGAGCGAGGTGAAAAACTGTTTTTT.

CDR3 sequence (DNA): TGTGCCTGGAGTACAGGACCTAACCCCTACGAGCAGTACTTC. This codes for CAWSTGPNPYEQYF. The chain combines TRBV30 with TRBJ2-7; D may be TRBD1 (5 bases). Germline values: CDR1 GTSNPN, CDR2 SVGIG (reference sequence). The CDR3 is 14 amino acids. Trimming left V 2 bases short and J 2 bases short, with 13 bases between.

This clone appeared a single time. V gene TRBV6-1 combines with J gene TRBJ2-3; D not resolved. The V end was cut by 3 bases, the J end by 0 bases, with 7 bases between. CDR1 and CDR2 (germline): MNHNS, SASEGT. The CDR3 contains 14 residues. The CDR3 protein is CASSEAVSTDTQYF. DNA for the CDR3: TGTGCCAGCAGTGAGGCGGTTAGCACAGATACGCAGTATTTT.

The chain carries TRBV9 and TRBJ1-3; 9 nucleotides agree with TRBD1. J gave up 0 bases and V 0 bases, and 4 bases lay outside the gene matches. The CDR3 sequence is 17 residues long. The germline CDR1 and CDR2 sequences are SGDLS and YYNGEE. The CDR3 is CASSVGLQGASGNTIYF. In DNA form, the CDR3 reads TGTGCCAGCAGCGTAGGCCTACAGGGGGCCTCTGGAAACACCATATATTTT.

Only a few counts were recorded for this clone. Here the CDR3 reads CASSDRGARTDTQYF. DNA for the CDR3: TGTGCCAGCAGTGATCGGGGGGCCCGCACAGATACGCAGTATTTT. This chain connects TRBV25-1 to TRBJ2-3; possibly TRBD2 for D (7 bases). Germline-derived CDR1 and CDR2 are MGHDK and SYGVNS. Trimming removed 3 bases from V and 1 base from J, with 11 bases in between. This CDR3 is 15 amino acids long.